The 8 T cell receptor beta chains below come from one sample, sequenced in a study of CD8 T cells in ankylosing spondylitis. MiXCR, applied by TCRdb to the 5' RACE reads, yields one record per CDR3 protein. Of about 240,000 distinct CDR3 sequences in the sample, roughly 8.6% were seen once. Sequenced input: blood, either unsorted or a sorted T cell fraction (not recorded which). The receptors come from a male donor with ankylosing spondylitis or in good health (not recorded which).

This chain links TRBV5-5 with TRBJ1-4; no definite D call. The germline V gene has CDR1 SGHKS and CDR2 YYEKEE (reference sequence). This CDR3 is built from 14 residues. V lost 0 bases, J lost 8 bases, and 11 bases lay in between. Written as DNA, the CDR3 is TGTGCCAGCAGCTTGGAGGTCGGGCGGGAAAAACTGTTTTTT. Translation gives CASSLEVGREKLFF.

This clonotype was seen repeatedly, ten times or more. This chain connects TRBV27 to TRBJ1-5; the match to TRBD1 covers 7 bases. The trim removed 6 bases at V and 7 bases at J, leaving 9 bases unmatched. The CDR3 sequence is 14 residues long. The V gene's germline CDR1 is MNHEY and CDR2 SMNVEV (reference sequence). CDR3 coding DNA: TGTGCCAGCAGAGTAGGACAGGCAGGACAGCCCCAGCATTTT. This sequence encodes CASRVGQAGQPQHF.

This clonotype was seen ten or more times. This chain connects TRBV9 to TRBJ2-7, with a weak D call TRBD2 (6 bases). The V and J ends lost 0 bases and 3 bases respectively, with 13 bases between them. Per germline, CDR1 SGDLS and CDR2 YYNGEE. This CDR3 region has 15 residues. In DNA form, the CDR3 reads TGTGCCAGCAGCGTAGGGTGGCTAGCGAACTACGAGCAGTACTTC. It translates to CASSVGWLANYEQYF.

This clonotype was seen at least ten times. This chain links TRBV12-3 or TRBV12-4 with TRBJ2-7, with TRBD2 as a possible D gene (6 bases). Between the trimmed V and J ends, which lost 0 bases and 3 bases, there was a span of 6 bases. The CDR3 contains 13 residues. CDR3: CASSLAGGYEQYF. The CDR3 nucleotides read TGTGCCAGCAGTTTAGCGGGAGGCTACGAGCAGTACTTC.

This clonotype was detected only a few times. This chain connects TRBV12-3 or TRBV12-4 to TRBJ1-5, with D unclear. This CDR3 contains 13 residues. With 3 bases removed from V and 10 bases from J, the gap between germline ends came to 13 bases. CDR3 protein: CASSFSGFRPQHF. The CDR3 region has the DNA TGTGCCAGCAGTTTCTCGGGGTTCCGACCCCAGCATTTT.

This clonotype has ten or more counts. Here the CDR3 DNA reads TGCAGCGTGGTGACAGGGGATGGAAACACCATATATTTT. Amino acids: CSVVTGDGNTIYF. The V call is TRBV29-1, the J call TRBJ1-3, with 8 bases that match TRBD1. This CDR3 region has 13 residues. Germline values: CDR1 SQVTM, CDR2 ANQGSEA. V shed 6 bases and J 3 bases; nucleotides not matched to a gene: 4.

This clonotype was counted a few times. The chain carries TRBV7-8 and TRBJ2-7, with D perhaps TRBD1 (6 bases). V gave up 5 bases and J gave up 5 bases, with 13 bases separating them. The CDR3 contains 13 residues. CDR1 is SGHVS, CDR2 FQNEAQ, per germline. The CDR3: CASSLRTEDEQYF. The CDR3 DNA reads as TGTGCCAGCAGCCTTCGGACAGAGGACGAGCAGTACTTC.

V usage is TRBV14 and J usage is TRBJ2-3; D may match TRBD1 or TRBD2 (5 bases each). CDR1 and CDR2 (germline): SGHDN, FVKESK. Deletions cut 0 bases from V and 1 base from J, with 11 bases between. The CDR3 contains 16 residues. CDR3 bases: TGTGCCAGCAGCCAAGACCCAGTGGGGGGCACAGATACGCAGTATTTT. As protein: CASSQDPVGGTDTQYF.